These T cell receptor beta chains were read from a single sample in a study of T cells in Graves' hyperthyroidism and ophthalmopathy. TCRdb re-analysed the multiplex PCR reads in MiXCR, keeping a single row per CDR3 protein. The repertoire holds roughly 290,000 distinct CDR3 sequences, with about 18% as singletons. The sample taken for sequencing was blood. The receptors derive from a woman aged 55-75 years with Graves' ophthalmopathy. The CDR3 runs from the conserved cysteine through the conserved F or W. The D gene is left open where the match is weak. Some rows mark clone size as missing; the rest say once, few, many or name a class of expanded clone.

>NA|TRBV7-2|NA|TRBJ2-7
CASSLEGREQYF
TGTGCCAGCAGCTTAGAAGGGCGGGAGCAGTACTTC
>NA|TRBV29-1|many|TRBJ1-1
CSVQETYTEAFF
TGCAGCGTCCAGGAAACTTACACTGAAGCTTTCTTT
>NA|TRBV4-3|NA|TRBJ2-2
CASSRTALRTGELFF
TGCGCCAGCAGCCGAACTGCCCTCAGGACCGGGGAGCTGTTTTTT
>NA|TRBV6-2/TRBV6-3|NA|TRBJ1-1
CASSYIAGVWNTEAFF
TGTGCCAGCAGTTACATTGCCGGGGTTTGGAACACTGAAGCTTTCTTT
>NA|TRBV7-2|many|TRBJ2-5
CASSLAMAGLGETQYF
TGTGCCAGCAGCTTAGCGATGGCAGGGTTAGGAGAGACCCAGTACTTC
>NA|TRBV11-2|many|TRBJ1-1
CASSLDSDTEAFF
TGTGCCAGCAGCCTGGACAGCGACACTGAAGCTTTCTTT
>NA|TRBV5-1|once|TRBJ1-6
CASSLEDSLNSPLHF
TGCGCCAGCAGCCTCGAGGACAGTTTGAATTCACCCCTCCACTTT
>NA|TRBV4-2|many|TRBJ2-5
CASSPRAGGEETQYF
TGTGCCAGCAGCCCTAGAGCAGGGGGGGAAGAGACCCAGTACTTC
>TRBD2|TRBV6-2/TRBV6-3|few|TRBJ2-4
CASSLGGSGAKNIQYF
TGTGCCAGCAGTTTGGGGGGGTCTGGAGCCAAAAACATTCAGTACTTC
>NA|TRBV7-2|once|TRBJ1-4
CASSFRGVSEKLFF
TGTGCCAGCAGCTTTCGGGGTGTTAGTGAAAAACTGTTTTTT
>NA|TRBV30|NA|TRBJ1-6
CAWSRRGQGSPLHF
TGTGCCTGGAGCCGGAGAGGGCAGGGTTCACCCCTCCACTTT
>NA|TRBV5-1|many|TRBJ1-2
CASSLWFQGLYGYTF
TGCGCCAGCAGCTTGTGGTTCCAGGGTCTTTATGGCTACACCTTC
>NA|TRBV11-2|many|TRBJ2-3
CASSLTFRDTQYF
TGTGCCAGCAGCTTAACTTTTAGAGATACGCAGTATTTT
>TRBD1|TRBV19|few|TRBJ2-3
CASRDRGFGTDTQYF
TGTGCCAGTCGGGACAGGGGTTTCGGCACAGATACGCAGTATTTT
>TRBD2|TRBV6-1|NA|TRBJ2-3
CASRTSGGADTQYF
TGTGCCAGCAGAACTAGCGGGGGGGCAGATACGCAGTATTTT
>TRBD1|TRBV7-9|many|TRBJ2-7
CASSFDGQGIVGQYF
TGTGCCAGCAGCTTCGATGGACAGGGAATCGTCGGGCAGTACTTC
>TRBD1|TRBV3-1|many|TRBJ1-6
CASSPGQVNSPLHF
TGTGCCAGCAGCCCGGGACAGGTTAATTCACCCCTCCACTTT
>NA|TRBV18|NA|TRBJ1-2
CASSPGASGYTF
TGTGCCAGCTCACCAGGGGCCAGCGGCTACACCTTC
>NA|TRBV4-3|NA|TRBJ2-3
CASSQQEPDTQYF
TGCGCCAGCAGCCAACAGGAGCCAGATACGCAGTATTTT
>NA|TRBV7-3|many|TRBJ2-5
CASSRGTLETQYF
TGTGCCAGCAGCCGGGGGACACTAGAGACCCAGTACTTC
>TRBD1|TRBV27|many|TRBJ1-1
CASSLGGGFTEAFF
TGTGCCAGCAGTTTGGGAGGGGGCTTCACTGAAGCTTTCTTT
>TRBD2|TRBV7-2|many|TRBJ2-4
CASSPPTSGQYNIQYF
TGTGCCAGCAGCCCACCAACTAGCGGGCAATATAACATTCAGTACTTC